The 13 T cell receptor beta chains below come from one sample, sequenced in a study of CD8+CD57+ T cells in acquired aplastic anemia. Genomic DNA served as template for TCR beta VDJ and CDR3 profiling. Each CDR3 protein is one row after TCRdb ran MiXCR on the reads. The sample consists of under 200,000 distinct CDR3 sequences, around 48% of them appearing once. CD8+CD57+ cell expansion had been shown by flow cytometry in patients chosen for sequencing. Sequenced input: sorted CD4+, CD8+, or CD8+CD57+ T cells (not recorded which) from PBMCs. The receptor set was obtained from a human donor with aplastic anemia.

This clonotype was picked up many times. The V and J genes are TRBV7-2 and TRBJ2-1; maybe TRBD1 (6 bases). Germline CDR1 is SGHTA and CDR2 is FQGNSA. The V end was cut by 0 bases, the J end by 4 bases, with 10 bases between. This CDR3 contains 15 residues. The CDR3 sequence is CASSLARGVYNEQFF. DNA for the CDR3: TGTGCCAGCAGCTTAGCCAGGGGAGTATACAATGAGCAGTTCTTC.

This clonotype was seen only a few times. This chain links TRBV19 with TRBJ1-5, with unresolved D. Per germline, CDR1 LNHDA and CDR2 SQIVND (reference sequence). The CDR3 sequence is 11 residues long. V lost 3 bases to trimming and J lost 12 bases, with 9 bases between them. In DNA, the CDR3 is TGTGCCAGTAGTATGGTAGGGAGCCAGCATTTT. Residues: CASSMVGSQHF.

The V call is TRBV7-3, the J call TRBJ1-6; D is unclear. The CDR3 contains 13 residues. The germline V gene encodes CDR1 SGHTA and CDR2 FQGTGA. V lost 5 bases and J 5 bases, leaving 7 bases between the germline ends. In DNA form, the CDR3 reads TGTGCCAGCAGCAGGCCGCATAATTCACCCCTCCACTTT. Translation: CASSRPHNSPLHF.

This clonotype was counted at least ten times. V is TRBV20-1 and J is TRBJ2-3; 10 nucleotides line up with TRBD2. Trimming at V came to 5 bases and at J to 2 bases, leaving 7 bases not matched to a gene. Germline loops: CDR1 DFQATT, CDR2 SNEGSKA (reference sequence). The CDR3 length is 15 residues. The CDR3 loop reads CSAGIAGGVTDTQYF. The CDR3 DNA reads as TGCAGTGCTGGGATAGCGGGAGGAGTCACAGATACGCAGTATTTT.

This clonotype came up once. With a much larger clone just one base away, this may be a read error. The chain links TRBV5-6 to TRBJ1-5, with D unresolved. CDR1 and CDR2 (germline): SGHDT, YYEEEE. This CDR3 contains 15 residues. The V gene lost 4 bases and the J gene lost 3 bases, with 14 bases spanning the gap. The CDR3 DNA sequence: TGTGCCAGCAGCCCCGCCGGGTGGAACAATCAGCCCCAGCATTTT. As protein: CASSPAGWNNQPQHF.

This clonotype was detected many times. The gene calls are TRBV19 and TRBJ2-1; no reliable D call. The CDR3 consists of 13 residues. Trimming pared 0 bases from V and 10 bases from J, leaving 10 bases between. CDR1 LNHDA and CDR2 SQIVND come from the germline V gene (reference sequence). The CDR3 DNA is TGTGCCAGTAGTATAGATCTCCGCTTAGAGCAGTTCTTC. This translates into CASSIDLRLEQFF.

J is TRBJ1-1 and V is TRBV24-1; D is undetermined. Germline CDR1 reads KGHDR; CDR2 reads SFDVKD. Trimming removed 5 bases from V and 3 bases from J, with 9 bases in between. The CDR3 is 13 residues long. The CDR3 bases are TGTGCCACCAGTGGTTCTTTGTACACTGAAGCTTTCTTT. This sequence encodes CATSGSLYTEAFF.

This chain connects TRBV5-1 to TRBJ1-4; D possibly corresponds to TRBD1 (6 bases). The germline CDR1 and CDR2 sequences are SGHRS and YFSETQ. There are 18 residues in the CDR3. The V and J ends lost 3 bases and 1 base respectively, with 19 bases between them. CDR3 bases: TGCGCCAGCAGCTGGGGGAGGGACACCCTAAGAACTAATGAAAAACTGTTTTTT. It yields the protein CASSWGRDTLRTNEKLFF. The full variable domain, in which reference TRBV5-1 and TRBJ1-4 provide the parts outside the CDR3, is KAGVTQTPRYLIKTRGQQVTLSCSPISGHRSVSWYQQTPGQGLQFLFEYFSETQRNKGNFPGRFSGRQFSNSRSEMNVSTLELGDSALYLCASSWGRDTLRTNEKLFFGSGTQLSVL.

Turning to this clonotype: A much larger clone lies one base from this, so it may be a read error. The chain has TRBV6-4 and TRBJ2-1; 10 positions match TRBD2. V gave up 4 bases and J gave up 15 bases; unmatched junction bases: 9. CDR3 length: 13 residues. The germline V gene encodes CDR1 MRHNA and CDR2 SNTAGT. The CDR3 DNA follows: TGTGCCAGCAGTGTATCAAGCGGGAGGGTACTGTTCTTC. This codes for CASSVSSGRVLFF.

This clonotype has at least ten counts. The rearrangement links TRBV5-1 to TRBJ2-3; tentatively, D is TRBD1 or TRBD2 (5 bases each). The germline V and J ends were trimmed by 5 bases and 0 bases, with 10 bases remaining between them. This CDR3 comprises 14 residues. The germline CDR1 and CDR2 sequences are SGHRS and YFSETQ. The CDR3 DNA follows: TGCGCCAGCAGAGGGGAGACTAGCACAGATACGCAGTATTTT. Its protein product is CASRGETSTDTQYF.

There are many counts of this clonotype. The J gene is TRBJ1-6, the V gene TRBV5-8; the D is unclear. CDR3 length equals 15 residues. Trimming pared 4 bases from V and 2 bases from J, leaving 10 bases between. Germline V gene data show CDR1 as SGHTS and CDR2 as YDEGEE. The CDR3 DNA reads TGTGCCAGCAGCAGAGGACGGGCCTATAATTCACCCCTCCACTTT. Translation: CASSRGRAYNSPLHF.

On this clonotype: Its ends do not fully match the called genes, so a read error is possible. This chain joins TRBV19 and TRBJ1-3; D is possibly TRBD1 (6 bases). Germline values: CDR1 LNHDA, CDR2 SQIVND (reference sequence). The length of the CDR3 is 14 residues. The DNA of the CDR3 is TGTGCCACCCGAGGGGGGGCTTACGGAAATACCATATATTTT. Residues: CATRGGAYGNTIYF. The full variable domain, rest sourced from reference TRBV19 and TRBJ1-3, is DGGITQSPKYLFRKEGQNVTLSCEQNLNHDAMYWYRQDPGQGLRLIYYSQIVNDFQKGDIAEGYSVSREKKESFPLTVTSAQKNPTAFYLCATRGGAYGNTIYFGEGSWLTVV.

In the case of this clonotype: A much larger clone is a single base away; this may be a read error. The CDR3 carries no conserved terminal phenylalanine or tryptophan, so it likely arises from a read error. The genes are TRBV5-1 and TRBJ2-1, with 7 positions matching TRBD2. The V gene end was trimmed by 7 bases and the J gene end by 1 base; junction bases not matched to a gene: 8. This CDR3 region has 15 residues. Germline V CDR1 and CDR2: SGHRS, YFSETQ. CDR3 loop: CASHMGGVSYNEQFS. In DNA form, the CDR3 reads TGCGCCAGCCATATGGGGGGGGTTTCCTACAATGAGCAGTTCTCC.